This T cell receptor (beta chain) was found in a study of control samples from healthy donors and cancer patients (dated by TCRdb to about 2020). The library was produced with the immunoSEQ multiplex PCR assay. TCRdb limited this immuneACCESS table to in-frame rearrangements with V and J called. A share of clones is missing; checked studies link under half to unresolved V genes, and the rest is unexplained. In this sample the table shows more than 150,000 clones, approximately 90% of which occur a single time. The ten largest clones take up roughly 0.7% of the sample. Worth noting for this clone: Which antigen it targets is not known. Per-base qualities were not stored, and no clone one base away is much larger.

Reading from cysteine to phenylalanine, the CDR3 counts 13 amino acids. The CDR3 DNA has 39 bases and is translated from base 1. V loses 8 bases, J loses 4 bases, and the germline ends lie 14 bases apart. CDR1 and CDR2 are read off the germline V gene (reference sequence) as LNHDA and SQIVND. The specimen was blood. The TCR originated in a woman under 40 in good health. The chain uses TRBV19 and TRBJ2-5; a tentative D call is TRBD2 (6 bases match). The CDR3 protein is CASGTGEVETQYF. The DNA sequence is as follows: TGTGCCAGTGGAACGGGAGAGGTAGAGACCCAGTACTTC.